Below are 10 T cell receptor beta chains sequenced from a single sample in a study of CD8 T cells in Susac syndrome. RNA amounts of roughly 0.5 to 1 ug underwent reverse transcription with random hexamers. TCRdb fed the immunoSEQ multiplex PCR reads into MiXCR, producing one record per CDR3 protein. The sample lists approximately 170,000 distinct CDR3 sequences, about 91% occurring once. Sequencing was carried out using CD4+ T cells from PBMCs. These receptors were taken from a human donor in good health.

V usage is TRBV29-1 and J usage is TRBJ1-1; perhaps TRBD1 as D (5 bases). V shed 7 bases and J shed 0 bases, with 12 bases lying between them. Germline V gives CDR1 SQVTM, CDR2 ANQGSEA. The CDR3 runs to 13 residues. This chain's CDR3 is CSAWDGMNTEAFF. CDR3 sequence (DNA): TGCAGCGCTTGGGACGGTATGAACACTGAAGCTTTCTTT.

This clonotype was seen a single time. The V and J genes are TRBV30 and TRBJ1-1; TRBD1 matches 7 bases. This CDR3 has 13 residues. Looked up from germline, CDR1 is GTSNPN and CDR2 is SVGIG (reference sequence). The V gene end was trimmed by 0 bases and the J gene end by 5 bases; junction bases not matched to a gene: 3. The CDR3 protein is CAWSVQGWTEAFF. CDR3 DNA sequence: TGTGCCTGGAGTGTACAGGGGTGGACTGAAGCTTTCTTT.

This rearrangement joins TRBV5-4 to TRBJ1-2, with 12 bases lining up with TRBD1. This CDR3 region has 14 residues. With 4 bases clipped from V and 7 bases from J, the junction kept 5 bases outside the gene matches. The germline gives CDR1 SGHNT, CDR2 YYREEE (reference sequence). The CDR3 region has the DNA TGTGCCAGCAGCCTGGGACAGGGGGCGGGTGGCTACACCTTC. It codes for CASSLGQGAGGYTF. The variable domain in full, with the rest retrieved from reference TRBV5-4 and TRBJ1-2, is ETGVTQSPTHLIKTRGQQVTLRCSSQSGHNTVSWYQQALGQGPQFIFQYYREEENGRGNFPPRFSGLQFPNYSSELNVNALELDDSALYLCASSLGQGAGGYTFGSGTRLTVV.

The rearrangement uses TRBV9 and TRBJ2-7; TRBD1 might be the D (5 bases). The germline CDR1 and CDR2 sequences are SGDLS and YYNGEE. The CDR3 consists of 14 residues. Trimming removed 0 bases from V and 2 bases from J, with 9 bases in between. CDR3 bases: TGTGCCAGCAGCGTAGGTGCAGGGACCTACGAGCAGTACTTC. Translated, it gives CASSVGAGTYEQYF.

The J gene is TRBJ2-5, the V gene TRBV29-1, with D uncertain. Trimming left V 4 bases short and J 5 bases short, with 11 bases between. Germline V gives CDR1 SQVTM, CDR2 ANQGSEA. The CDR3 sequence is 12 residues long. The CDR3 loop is CSVGTDGETQYF. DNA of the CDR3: TGCAGCGTTGGGACCGACGGGGAGACCCAGTACTTC. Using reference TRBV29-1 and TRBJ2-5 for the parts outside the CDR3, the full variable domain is SAVISQKPSRDICQRGTSLTIQCQVDSQVTMMFWYRQQPGQSLTLIATANQGSEATYESGFVIDKFPISRPNLTFSTLTVSNMSPEDSSIYLCSVGTDGETQYFGPGTRLLVL.

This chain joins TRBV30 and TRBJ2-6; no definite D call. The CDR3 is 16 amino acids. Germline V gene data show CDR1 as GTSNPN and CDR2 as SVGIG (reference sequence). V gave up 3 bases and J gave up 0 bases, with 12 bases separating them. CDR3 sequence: CAWRKIGASGANVLTF. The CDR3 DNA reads TGTGCCTGGAGGAAGATAGGTGCCTCTGGGGCCAACGTCCTGACTTTC.

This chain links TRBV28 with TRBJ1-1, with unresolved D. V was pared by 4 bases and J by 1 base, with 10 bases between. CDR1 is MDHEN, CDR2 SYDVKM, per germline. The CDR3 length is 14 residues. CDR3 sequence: CASSSPGGNTEAFF. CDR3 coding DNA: TGTGCCAGCAGTTCCCCCGGCGGGAACACTGAAGCTTTCTTT.

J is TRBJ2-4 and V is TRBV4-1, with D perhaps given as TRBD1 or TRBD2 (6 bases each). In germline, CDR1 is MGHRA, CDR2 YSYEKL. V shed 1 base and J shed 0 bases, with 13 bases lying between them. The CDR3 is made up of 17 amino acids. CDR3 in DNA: TGCGCCAGCAGCCAAGGGGGGCGGGGACTAGCCAAAAACATTCAGTACTTC. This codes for CASSQGGRGLAKNIQYF.

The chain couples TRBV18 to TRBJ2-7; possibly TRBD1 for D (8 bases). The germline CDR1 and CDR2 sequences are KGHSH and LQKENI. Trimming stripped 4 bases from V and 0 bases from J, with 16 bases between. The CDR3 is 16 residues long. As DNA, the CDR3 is TGTGCCAGCTCACGAGGGACAGGACTAGACTCCTACGAGCAGTACTTC. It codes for CASSRGTGLDSYEQYF.

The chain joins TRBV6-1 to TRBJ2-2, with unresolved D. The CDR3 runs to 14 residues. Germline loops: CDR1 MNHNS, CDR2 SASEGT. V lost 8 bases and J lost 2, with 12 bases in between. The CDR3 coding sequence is TGTGCCAGCGGGGTTCGGCCCAACACCGGGGAGCTGTTTTTT. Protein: CASGVRPNTGELFF.